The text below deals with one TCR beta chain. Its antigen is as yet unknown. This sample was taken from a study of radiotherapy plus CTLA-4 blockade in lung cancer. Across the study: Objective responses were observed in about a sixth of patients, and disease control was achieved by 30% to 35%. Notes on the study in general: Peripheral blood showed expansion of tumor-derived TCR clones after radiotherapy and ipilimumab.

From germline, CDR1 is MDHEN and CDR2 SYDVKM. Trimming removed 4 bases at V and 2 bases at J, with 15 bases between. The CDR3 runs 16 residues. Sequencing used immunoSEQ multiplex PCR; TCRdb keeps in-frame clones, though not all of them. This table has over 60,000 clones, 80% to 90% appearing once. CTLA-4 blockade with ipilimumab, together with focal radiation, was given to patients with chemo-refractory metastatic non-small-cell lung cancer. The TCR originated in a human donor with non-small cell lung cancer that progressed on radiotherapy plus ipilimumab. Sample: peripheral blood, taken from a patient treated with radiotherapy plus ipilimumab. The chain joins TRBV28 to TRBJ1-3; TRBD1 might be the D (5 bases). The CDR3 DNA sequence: TGTGCCAGCAGTTCCGCCGGGGGAGTAGCTGGAAACACCATATATTTT. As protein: CASSSAGGVAGNTIYF. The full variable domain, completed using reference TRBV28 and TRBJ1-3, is DVKVTQSSRYLVKRTGEKVFLECVQDMDHENMFWYRQDPGLGLRLIYFSYDVKMKEKGDIPEGYSVSREKKERFSLILESASTNQTSMYLCASSSAGGVAGNTIYFGEGSWLTVV.